These 6 T cell receptor beta chains originate from one sample sequenced in a study of T cells after yellow fever vaccination. TCRdb independently ran MiXCR on the 5' RACE reads; one entry per CDR3 protein. The table has about 350,000 distinct CDR3 sequences, roughly 8.6% seen once. The sample consisted of PBMCs, taken 45 days after the first yellow fever vaccination. The receptors were gathered from a man aged 18 to 29 who received the YFV17D yellow fever vaccine.

This clonotype showed up just a few times. The CDR3 sequence is CASSPVGVMDTQYF. The CDR3 DNA follows: TGTGCCAGCAGCCCGGTCGGTGTTATGGATACGCAGTATTTT. This chain links TRBV7-9 with TRBJ2-3, with D uncertain. CDR1 and CDR2 from the germline V gene are SEHNR and FQNEAQ (reference sequence). V was trimmed by 5 bases and J by 6 bases, leaving 15 bases between them. The CDR3 length is 14 residues.

The chain carries TRBV20-1 and TRBJ2-3; tentatively, D is TRBD2 (5 bases). Per germline, CDR1 DFQATT and CDR2 SNEGSKA (reference sequence). V was cut by 1 base and J by 2 bases, with 13 bases left in between. This CDR3 has 15 amino acids. CDR3 sequence: CSARAHRGPTDTQYF. The CDR3 bases are TGCAGTGCTAGAGCCCACCGAGGGCCCACAGATACGCAGTATTTT.

CDR3 nucleotides: TGCGCCAGCAGCCATCCCGGGACACCTTCCGCCCTCCACTTT. It is translated as CASSHPGTPSALHF. The gene calls are TRBV4-3 and TRBJ1-6; TRBD1 might be the D (6 bases). The germline CDR1 and CDR2 sequences are LGHNA and YSLEER. V gave up 3 bases and J gave up 14 bases, with 17 bases separating them. CDR3 length: 14 amino acids.

This clonotype was counted only a few times. The chain carries TRBV10-3 and TRBJ2-5; 9 nucleotides line up with TRBD1. This CDR3 is built from 15 residues. CDR1 is ENHRY, CDR2 SYGVKD, per germline. V was pared by 4 bases and J by 4 bases, with 7 bases of the junction left unmatched. The CDR3 loop is CAISVGQGVGETQYF. The CDR3 nucleotides read TGTGCCATCAGTGTGGGACAGGGAGTGGGAGAGACCCAGTACTTC.

This clonotype was recorded a few times. V gene TRBV10-3 combines with J gene TRBJ1-5, with a tentative D call TRBD1 (5 bases). The CDR3 loop spans 13 amino acids. Per germline, CDR1 ENHRY and CDR2 SYGVKD. Trimming removed 9 bases at V and 4 bases at J, with 13 bases between. CDR3 sequence reads: CAMGEALNQPQHF. DNA for the CDR3: TGTGCCATGGGGGAGGCGTTAAATCAGCCCCAGCATTTT.

This clonotype was observed many times. The rearrangement joins TRBV30 to TRBJ2-3; D possibly corresponds to TRBD2 (6 bases). V lost 0 bases to trimming and J lost 5 bases, with 18 bases between them. The CDR3 is made up of 16 amino acids. Germline assignment: CDR1 GTSNPN and CDR2 SVGIG (reference sequence). The CDR3 bases are TGTGCCTGGAGTGTACTGGGGGGAGATAGAGGAGATACGCAGTATTTT. It codes for CAWSVLGGDRGDTQYF.